This T cell receptor beta chain is from a study of blood T cell repertoires in COVID-19. Turning to the study itself: There were acute and convalescent COVID-19 samples, and they came from the United States, Italy and Spain. T cells, B-cell-depleted T cells, or PBMCs provided the cDNA or gDNA that served as material.

The CDR3 length is 13 residues. Trimming took off 7 bases at V and 8 bases at J, with 15 bases between the two ends. In the authors' methods: Estimates of nucleated cell counts were drawn from the amplification of reference gene primers. Produced via immunoSEQ multiplex PCR; TCRdb's table is partial and in-frame only. The V and J calls and the clone size are those of that table, but D and trimming were determined from the DNA. The table shows about 250,000 clones, with approximately 80% occurring only once. The chain has TRBV12-3 or TRBV12-4 and TRBJ1-3, with D perhaps TRBD1 (6 bases). The TCR originated in an elderly woman with active or convalescent COVID-19. Sequencing input: peripheral blood. Written as DNA, the CDR3 is TGTGCCAGCAACCTGGGGGGGGCTGACACCATATATTTT. Translation: CASNLGGADTIYF.